Listed here are 13 T cell receptor beta chains from one sample, sequenced in a study of cytomegalovirus exposure and HLA in healthy donors. It was with 60 Vbeta and 13 Jbeta primers that the PCR ran. TCRdb's table, derived via immunoSEQ multiplex PCR, lists solely in-frame clones and lacks some. The data contain some 170,000 clones, about 69% of them singletons. Source material: PBMCs. All receptors derive from a human donor in good health.

The V and J genes are TRBV6-1 and TRBJ1-2; tentative D call: TRBD1 (5 bases). V gave up 4 bases and J gave up 0 bases, with 9 bases separating them. The CDR3 is 14 amino acids. Germline loops: CDR1 MNHNS, CDR2 SASEGT. The CDR3 here is CASSATEANYGYTF. DNA for the CDR3: TGTGCCAGCAGTGCGACAGAAGCTAACTATGGCTACACCTTC.

This chain links TRBV6-5 with TRBJ1-1, with D tentatively TRBD1 (6 bases). CDR1 is MNHEY and CDR2 is SVGAGI in the germline V gene. Trimming removed 7 bases from V and 5 bases from J, with 17 bases in between. The CDR3 length is 14 residues. In DNA form, the CDR3 reads TGTGCCAGCACTTCCAATCGGCAGGGGACTGAAGCTTTCTTT. It yields the protein CASTSNRQGTEAFF.

The chain couples TRBV9 to TRBJ1-1, with TRBD1 identical over 8 bases. Looked up from germline, CDR1 is SGDLS and CDR2 is YYNGEE. The CDR3 is made up of 15 amino acids. The ends lost 3 bases at V and 4 bases at J; junction bases unmatched: 8. CDR3: CASSDSTTGGTEAFF. In nucleotides, the CDR3 is TGTGCCAGCAGCGATTCCACAACAGGGGGCACTGAAGCTTTCTTT.

The chain is built from TRBV28 and TRBJ1-5; D is undetermined. This CDR3 contains 14 residues. Germline lookup yields CDR1 MDHEN and CDR2 SYDVKM. Trimming pared 6 bases from V and 7 bases from J, leaving 16 bases between. The CDR3 sequence: CASRNSGEGQPQHF. The CDR3, as DNA: TGTGCCAGCAGAAATTCGGGTGAGGGCCAGCCCCAGCATTTT.

CDR3 DNA: TGCGCCAGCAGTGAGGTACAGGGGAGGGGAAACACCATATATTTT. This encodes CASSEVQGRGNTIYF. This chain links TRBV10-1 with TRBJ1-3; 7 bases are a match to TRBD1. V was pared by 2 bases and J by 4 bases, with 5 bases of the junction left unmatched. This CDR3 region has 15 residues. Germline loops: CDR1 WNHNN, CDR2 SYGVQD (reference sequence).

This chain uses TRBV15 with TRBJ2-2; TRBD1 matches at 9 bases. Trimming took 2 bases from V and 7 from J; bases not matched to a gene: 8. CDR1 LNHNV and CDR2 YYDKDF come from the germline V gene (reference sequence). The CDR3 has 16 amino acids. The CDR3 DNA reads TGTGCCACCAGCAGACCGGGACAGGGAAAAATCGGGGAGCTGTTTTTT. Protein product: CATSRPGQGKIGELFF.

The chain links TRBV18 to TRBJ1-5; 9 nucleotides agree with TRBD1. Germline V gene sequence: CDR1 KGHSH, CDR2 LQKENI. The CDR3 covers 15 residues. J was trimmed by 2 bases and V by 4 bases; bases with no gene match: 3. The chain's CDR3 is CASSQTGGGNQPQHF. CDR3 coding DNA: TGTGCCAGCTCACAGACAGGGGGGGGCAATCAGCCCCAGCATTTT.

V is TRBV5-4 and J is TRBJ1-1, with 7 bases fitting TRBD1. Germline CDR1 reads SGHNT; CDR2 reads YYREEE (reference sequence). CDR3 length: 15 amino acids. Trimming took 4 bases from V and 2 from J; bases not matched to a gene: 8. In DNA, the CDR3 is TGTGCCAGCAGCCATAAGTCAGGGGGTAACACTGAAGCTTTCTTT. Translating gives CASSHKSGGNTEAFF.

This clone was detected only once. The chain combines TRBV29-1 with TRBJ2-7; the D is unclear. This CDR3 is built from 12 residues. Trimming removed 4 bases at V and 4 bases at J, with 11 bases between. In germline, CDR1 is SQVTM, CDR2 ANQGSEA. DNA for the CDR3: TGCAGCGTTGTGACAAATCTTTACGAGCAGTACTTC. Its protein is CSVVTNLYEQYF.

The chain uses TRBV6-5 and TRBJ1-1, with D uncertain. The V and J ends lost 5 bases and 1 base respectively, with 11 bases between them. The germline gives CDR1 MNHEY, CDR2 SVGAGI. The CDR3 has 14 residues. The CDR3 sequence is CASSEVEGNTEAFF. The CDR3 region has the DNA TGTGCCAGCAGTGAAGTCGAGGGGAACACTGAAGCTTTCTTT.

This rearrangement joins TRBV4-1 to TRBJ2-5, with 13 bases lining up with TRBD2. The assigned J gene may be wrong: the sequence end matches TRBJ2-7 better. The CDR3 spans 18 residues. Germline CDR1 is MGHRA and CDR2 is YSYEKL. The CDR3 DNA reads TGCGCCAGCAGCCAAGGGGGACTAGCGGGGACTCAGGCCTACGAGCAGTACTTC. Translating it yields CASSQGGLAGTQAYEQYF.

The chain combines TRBV27 with TRBJ1-2; the D gene is possibly TRBD1 (5 bases). Germline V gene data show CDR1 as MNHEY and CDR2 as SMNVEV (reference sequence). Trimming removed 3 bases from V and 11 bases from J, with 22 bases in between. There are 15 residues in the CDR3. The CDR3 spells CASSFSGAGYARYTF. In nucleotides, the CDR3 is TGTGCCAGCAGTTTCAGCGGGGCAGGGTACGCTAGATACACCTTC.

The chain recombines TRBV19 with TRBJ1-1; unclear D gene. Germline CDR1 and CDR2: LNHDA and SQIVND (reference sequence). The CDR3 is 11 residues long. Trimming took 7 bases from V and 1 from J, leaving 4 bases between them. The CDR3: CASNTNTEAFF. CDR3 bases: TGTGCCAGTAACACGAACACTGAAGCTTTCTTT.